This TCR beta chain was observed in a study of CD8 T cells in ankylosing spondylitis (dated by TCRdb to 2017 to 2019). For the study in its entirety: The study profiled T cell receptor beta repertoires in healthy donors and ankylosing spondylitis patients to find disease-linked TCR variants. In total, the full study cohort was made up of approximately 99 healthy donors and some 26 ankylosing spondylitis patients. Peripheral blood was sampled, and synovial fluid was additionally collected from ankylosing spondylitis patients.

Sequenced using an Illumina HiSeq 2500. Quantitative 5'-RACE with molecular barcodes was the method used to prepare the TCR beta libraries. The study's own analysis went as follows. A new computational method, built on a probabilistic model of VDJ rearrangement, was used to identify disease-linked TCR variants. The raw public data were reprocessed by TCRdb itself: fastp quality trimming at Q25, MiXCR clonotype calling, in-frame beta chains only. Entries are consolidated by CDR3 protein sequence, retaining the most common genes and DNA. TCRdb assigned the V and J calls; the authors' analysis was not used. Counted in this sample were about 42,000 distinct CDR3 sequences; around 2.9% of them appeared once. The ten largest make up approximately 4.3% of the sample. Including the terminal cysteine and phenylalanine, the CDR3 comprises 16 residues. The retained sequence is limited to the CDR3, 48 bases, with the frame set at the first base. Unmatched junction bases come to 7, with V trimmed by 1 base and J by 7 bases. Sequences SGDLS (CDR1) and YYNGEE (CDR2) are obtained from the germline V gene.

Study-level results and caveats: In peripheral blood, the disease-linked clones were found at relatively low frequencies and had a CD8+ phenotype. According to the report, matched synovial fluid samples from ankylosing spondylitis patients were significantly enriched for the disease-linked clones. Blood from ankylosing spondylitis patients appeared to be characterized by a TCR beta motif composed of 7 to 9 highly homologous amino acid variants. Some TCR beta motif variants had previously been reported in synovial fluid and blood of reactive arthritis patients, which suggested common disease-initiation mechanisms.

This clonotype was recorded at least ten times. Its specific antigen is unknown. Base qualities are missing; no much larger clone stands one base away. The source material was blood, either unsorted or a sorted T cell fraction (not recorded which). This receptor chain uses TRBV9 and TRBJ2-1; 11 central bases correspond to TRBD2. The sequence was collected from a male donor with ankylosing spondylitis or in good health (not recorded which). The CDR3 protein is CASSVNSGRVKNEQFF. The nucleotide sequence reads TGTGCCAGCAGCGTAAATAGCGGGAGGGTGAAGAATGAGCAGTTCTTC.